This T cell receptor (beta chain) is drawn from a study of regulatory T cells in long-lasting Graves disease. The overall study: Over 5 years of antithyroid drugs plus positive TSH receptor antibodies defined persistent Graves' disease.

This clonotype showed up many times. What it binds is not known. Relying on iRepertoire HTBI primers and Arm-PCR of CDR3 regions, the team built TCR beta libraries. In the authors' methods: Overall, samples carried approximately 60 TRBV and 14 TRBJ segments. TCRdb reprocessed the multiplex PCR reads via MiXCR and lists one record per CDR3 protein. These V and J calls are TCRdb output, not the study's own analysis. The sample records 400,000 to 500,000 distinct CDR3 sequences, about 22% being singletons. Time point defined: persistent/refractory GD, antithyroid drugs over 5 years with positive TRAb. RNA extracted from PBMCs served as the sequencing template. This CDR3 is built from 18 residues. Per germline, CDR1 MNHEY and CDR2 SVGAGI. Trimming shortened V by 0 bases and J by 2 bases, and 14 bases separated the two germline ends. Whole-study findings and limits: Sharing of public clonotypes was greater in persistent patients (approximately 2,700) than in new patients (fewer than 1,000).

The specimen was peripheral blood mononuclear cells (PBMCs), collected when the disease was refractory, from a patient treated with antithyroid drugs. The clonotype was recovered from a female donor with Graves disease. The chain recombines TRBV6-5 with TRBJ2-6; no clear D gene. CDR3 loop: CASSYSIIGYAGANVLTF. The CDR3 nucleotides read TGTGCCAGCAGTTACTCGATAATAGGGTACGCTGGGGCCAACGTCCTGACTTTC.